This T cell receptor beta chain appears in the sequencing data of a study of cytomegalovirus exposure and HLA in healthy donors. Study outcomes and limitations: Follow-up analysis found HLA locus-dependent TCR association rates, highest for DRB1 and lowest for HLA-C. The productive fraction for most TCR beta V segments was about 87% or about 30% in an earlier analysis. Some TCR beta chains (roughly 150 of them) were listed as cytomegalovirus-associated. Later, an analysis found that common viral pathogens appeared to be linked with several of the most significant clusters.

The primer mix had 60 Vbeta and 13 Jbeta primers. Assay used: immunoSEQ multiplex PCR; TCRdb lists only in-frame clones, some missing. The sample has roughly 220,000 clones. Note on this clone: Its specificity is not known.

CDR3 length: 15 amino acids. Germline CDR1 is MGHRA and CDR2 is YSYEKL. Trimming cost V 0 bases and J 4 bases; bases outside gene matches: 2. The clonotype was recovered from a girl aged 2 to 9 in good health and CMV-seropositive. The sequenced sample consisted of PBMCs. This rearrangement joins TRBV4-1 to TRBJ2-5; 10 bases are a match to TRBD2. CDR3 sequence: CASSQEGTSAETQYF. CDR3 in DNA: TGCGCCAGCAGCCAAGAGGGGACTAGCGCAGAGACCCAGTACTTC.